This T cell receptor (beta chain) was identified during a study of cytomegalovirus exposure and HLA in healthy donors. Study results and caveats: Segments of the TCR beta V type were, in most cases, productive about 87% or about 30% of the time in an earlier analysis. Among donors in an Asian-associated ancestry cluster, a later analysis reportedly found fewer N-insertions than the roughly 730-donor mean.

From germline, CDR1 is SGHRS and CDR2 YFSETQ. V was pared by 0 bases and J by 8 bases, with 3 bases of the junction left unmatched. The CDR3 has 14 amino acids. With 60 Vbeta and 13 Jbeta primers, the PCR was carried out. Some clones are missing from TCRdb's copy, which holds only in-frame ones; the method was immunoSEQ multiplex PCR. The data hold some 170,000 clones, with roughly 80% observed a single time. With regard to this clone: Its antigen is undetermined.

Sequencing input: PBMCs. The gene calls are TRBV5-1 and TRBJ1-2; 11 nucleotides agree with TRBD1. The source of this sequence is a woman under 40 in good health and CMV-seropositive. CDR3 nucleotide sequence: TGCGCCAGCAGCTTGGGGGACAGGGGGGAAGGCTACACCTTC. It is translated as CASSLGDRGEGYTF.